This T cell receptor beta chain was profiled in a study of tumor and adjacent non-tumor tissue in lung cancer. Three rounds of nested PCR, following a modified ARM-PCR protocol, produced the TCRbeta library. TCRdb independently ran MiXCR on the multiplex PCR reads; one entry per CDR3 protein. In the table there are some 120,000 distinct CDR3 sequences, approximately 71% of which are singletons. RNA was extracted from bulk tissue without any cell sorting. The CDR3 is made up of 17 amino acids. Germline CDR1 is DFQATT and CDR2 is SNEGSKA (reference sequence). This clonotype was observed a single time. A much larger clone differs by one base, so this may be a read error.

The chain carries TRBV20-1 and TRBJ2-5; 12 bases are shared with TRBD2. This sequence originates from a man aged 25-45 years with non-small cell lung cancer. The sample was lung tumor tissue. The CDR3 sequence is CSPREPSGRAGGETQYF. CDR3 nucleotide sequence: TGCAGTCCTAGAGAACCTAGCGGGAGGGCGGGAGGAGAGACCCAGTACTTC.